This TCR beta chain was captured by sequencing in a study of T cell changes during pregnancy in multiple sclerosis. The germline gives CDR1 LNHDA, CDR2 SQIVND (reference sequence). This CDR3 spans 14 amino acids. V lost 0 bases, J lost 7 bases, and 12 bases lay in between. Some clones are missing from TCRdb's copy, which holds only in-frame ones; the method was immunoSEQ multiplex PCR. In the table there are tens of thousands of clones, 84% of which are singletons. This rearrangement joins TRBV19 to TRBJ1-2; D gene uncertain. The sequences come from CD4+ T cells from peripheral blood mononuclear cells, collected before pregnancy. This TCR derives from a female donor with multiple sclerosis, enrolled in a pregnancy study. This chain's CDR3 is CASSIEAVRGGYTF. The CDR3 nucleotides read TGTGCCAGTAGTATAGAGGCAGTACGGGGTGGCTACACCTTC.